One sample yielded the 16 T cell receptor beta chains listed below, sequenced in a study of cytomegalovirus exposure and HLA in healthy donors. Amplification used 60 Vbeta primers and 13 Jbeta primers. Assay used: immunoSEQ multiplex PCR; TCRdb lists only in-frame clones, some missing. The sample lists over 100,000 clones, approximately 10% occurring once. The sequenced sample consisted of PBMCs. The receptors shown here come from a woman in her forties in good health and CMV-seropositive.

This clone was detected only a few times. This sequence joins TRBV6-1 and TRBJ1-2; TRBD1 might be the D (5 bases). The CDR3 totals 15 residues. V was shortened by 7 bases and J by 5 bases, with 20 bases between the two germline ends. Looked up from germline, CDR1 is MNHNS and CDR2 is SASEGT. The CDR3 sequence: CASKIEHIGGYGYTF. CDR3 nucleotides: TGTGCCAGCAAAATCGAACATATCGGGGGGTATGGCTACACCTTC.

The rearrangement links TRBV11-3 to TRBJ2-5; 8 bases agree with TRBD1. The CDR3 is 14 residues long. With 1 base clipped from V and 7 bases from J, the junction kept 5 bases outside the gene matches. Per germline, CDR1 SGHNT and CDR2 YENEEA. As DNA, the CDR3 is TGTGCCAGCAGCTTAGCCCCTGGGACAGGGACCCAGTACTTC. Translation: CASSLAPGTGTQYF.

CDR3 in amino acids: CASSGQGSGANVLTF. Written as DNA, the CDR3 is TGTGCCAGCAGTGGACAGGGCTCTGGGGCCAACGTCCTGACTTTC. The rearrangement uses TRBV6-5 and TRBJ2-6; 8 bases align to TRBD1. The CDR3 contains 15 residues. Germline V gives CDR1 MNHEY, CDR2 SVGAGI. V lost 5 bases to trimming and J lost 0 bases; unmatched junction nucleotides: 0.

The V call is TRBV7-2, the J call TRBJ2-5; 8 nucleotides align to TRBD1. Germline CDR1 and CDR2: SGHTA and FQGNSA. Unmatched junction bases numbered 2, after V lost 1 base and J lost 1 base. This CDR3 is 15 amino acids long. CDR3 sequence reads: CASSLGGTGQETQYF. The CDR3, as DNA: TGTGCCAGCAGCTTAGGAGGGACAGGCCAAGAGACCCAGTACTTC.

This clone was seen a handful of times. The CDR3 here is CASSSWDRDEETQYF. CDR3 nucleotides: TGTGCCAGCAGCTCCTGGGACAGGGATGAAGAGACCCAGTACTTC. The chain couples TRBV7-2 to TRBJ2-5; 9 bases map to TRBD1. The J segment lost 3 bases and the V segment lost 4 bases, leaving 6 bases of the junction unmatched. Germline values: CDR1 SGHTA, CDR2 FQGNSA. The CDR3 has 15 amino acids.

This chain links TRBV6-5 with TRBJ2-7, with 9 bases that match TRBD1. Germline V gene data show CDR1 as MNHEY and CDR2 as SVGAGI. There are 14 residues in the CDR3. J was trimmed by 3 bases and V by 6 bases; bases with no gene match: 6. CDR3 protein: CASRKGTGSYEQYF. CDR3 bases: TGTGCCAGCAGAAAGGGGACAGGGAGCTACGAGCAGTACTTC.

The V gene is TRBV11-1, the J gene TRBJ2-3, with 9 bases aligning to TRBD1. Losses at the gene ends were 8 bases for V and 4 bases for J; bases not matched to a gene: 7. Germline values: CDR1 SGHAT, CDR2 FQDESV (reference sequence). The CDR3 runs 14 residues. This CDR3 reads CASVRTGESDTQYF. CDR3 DNA: TGTGCCAGCGTGAGGACAGGGGAGTCAGATACGCAGTATTTT.

J is TRBJ1-1 and V is TRBV9, with D uncertain. The CDR3 is made up of 17 amino acids. From germline, CDR1 is SGDLS and CDR2 YYNGEE. With 0 bases removed from V and 4 bases from J, the gap between germline ends came to 19 bases. CDR3 in DNA: TGTGCCAGCAGCGTAGCCGGGGTTTGGGGTTTAGGCACTGAAGCTTTCTTT. Protein sequence: CASSVAGVWGLGTEAFF.

The V and J genes are TRBV6-6 and TRBJ2-7; D remains unclear. V was pared by 2 bases and J by 6 bases, with 8 bases between. This CDR3 contains 12 residues. The germline V gene encodes CDR1 MNHNY and CDR2 SVGAGI (reference sequence). CDR3 region: CASSYGPAEQYF. CDR3 in DNA: TGTGCCAGCAGTTACGGGCCTGCCGAGCAGTACTTC.

V usage is TRBV29-1 and J usage is TRBJ1-2; D not resolved. The CDR3 loop spans 11 amino acids. V lost 3 bases and J 8 bases, leaving 10 bases between the germline ends. Germline V gene lookup returns CDR1 SQVTM and CDR2 ANQGSEA. The CDR3 nucleotides are TGCAGCGTTGACCCTGAGCGGGGCTACACCTTC. This translates into CSVDPERGYTF.

This clone occurred a few times. The chain combines TRBV2 with TRBJ1-1, with 9 bases identical to TRBD1. CDR1 SNHLY and CDR2 FYNNEI come from the germline V gene. The CDR3 is 16 amino acids. The V segment lost 6 bases and the J segment 10 bases; nucleotides outside the gene matches: 18. The CDR3 loop reads CASRPGQGIGRFLAFF. CDR3 DNA sequence: TGTGCCAGCAGGCCGGGACAGGGAATCGGCCGGTTTTTAGCTTTCTTT.

The chain couples TRBV27 to TRBJ1-5; D is unresolved. The CDR3 contains 15 residues. Germline-derived CDR1 and CDR2 are MNHEY and SMNVEV (reference sequence). V was clipped by 3 bases and J by 0 bases, with 9 bases between them. CDR3: CASSFLHSSNQPQHF. CDR3 DNA: TGTGCCAGCAGTTTCCTCCACTCTAGCAATCAGCCCCAGCATTTT.

This clone has just a few counts. The chain couples TRBV6-5 to TRBJ1-5; TRBD1 matches at 7 bases. Trimming cost V 6 bases and J 7 bases; bases outside gene matches: 9. Looked up from germline, CDR1 is MNHEY and CDR2 is SVGAGI. CDR3 size: 14 residues. CDR3 region: CASSPHRGEQPQHF. CDR3 in DNA: TGTGCCAGCAGCCCCCACAGGGGAGAGCAGCCCCAGCATTTT.

V gene TRBV2 combines with J gene TRBJ2-1; 7 bases map to TRBD2. The CDR3 extends over 15 amino acids. J lost 0 bases, V lost 9 bases, and 8 bases had no gene match. CDR1 is SNHLY and CDR2 is FYNNEI in the germline V gene. CDR3 bases: TGTGCCAGTCATAGCGGGCAACGCTCCTACAATGAGCAGTTCTTC. Translation gives CASHSGQRSYNEQFF.

This clone was counted a few times. The chain is built from TRBV25-1 and TRBJ1-1; D possibly corresponds to TRBD1 (6 bases). V was clipped by 10 bases and J by 5 bases, with 23 bases between them. Germline CDR1 reads MGHDK; CDR2 reads SYGVNS. The CDR3 length is 15 residues. The CDR3 loop is CATKPDSGVGTEAFF. The CDR3, as DNA: TGTGCCACCAAGCCCGATTCAGGGGTTGGTACTGAAGCTTTCTTT.

This clone has a handful of counts. CDR3 sequence reads: CASSAGTGDTEAFF. CDR3 bases: TGTGCCAGCTCAGCCGGGACAGGGGACACTGAAGCTTTCTTT. The chain combines TRBV18 with TRBJ1-1, with 10 nucleotides matching TRBD1. Germline CDR1 and CDR2: KGHSH and LQKENI. The junction had 3 bases not matched to a gene; V was cut back by 5 bases and J by 3 bases. The CDR3 runs 14 residues.